The rows below give T cell receptor beta chains drawn from one sample of a study of early T cells in non-severe SARS-CoV-2 infection. MiXCR, applied by TCRdb to the 5' RACE reads, yields one record per CDR3 protein. The sample carries more than 25,000 distinct CDR3 sequences, approximately 5.3% recorded once. The sequenced material came from whole blood. Receptor source: an adult who was a healthcare worker with PCR-confirmed SARS-CoV-2 infection or an uninfected control (not recorded which). Both conserved end residues are part of each CDR3. Fields, in order: V gene, J gene, CDR3 protein.

>TRBV5-1|TRBJ1-6
CASSWTGRNSPLHF
>TRBV27|TRBJ1-2
CASSLSPTAYGYTF
>TRBV5-1|TRBJ1-1
CASSLRQGNTEAFF
>TRBV28|TRBJ2-7
CASSLSGLAGGSYEQYF
>TRBV2|TRBJ2-1
CASSGERAAYNEQFF
>TRBV12-3/TRBV12-4|TRBJ1-1
CASSPGPGTEAFF
>TRBV6-2/TRBV6-3|TRBJ2-6
CASRMDSSGANVLTF
>TRBV14|TRBJ1-1
CASSQGPGGWIATEAFF
>TRBV28|TRBJ1-2
CASSNPSDVNYGYTF
>TRBV28|TRBJ2-3
CASSLSLAGGPGDTQYF
>TRBV7-6|TRBJ2-2
CASSPPASGPRELFF
>TRBV28|TRBJ1-6
CASTESGGIRISPLHF
>TRBV20-1|TRBJ2-1
CSARDRGGLNEQFF
>TRBV6-2/TRBV6-3|TRBJ2-7
CASSHGEEAGEQYF
>TRBV10-2|TRBJ1-2
CASSESTGAGYGYTF
>TRBV10-2|TRBJ2-6
CASSDGSGANVLTF
>TRBV9|TRBJ2-5
CASSVTGTSSETQYF
>TRBV29-1|TRBJ1-1
CSAVEKENTEAFF
>TRBV5-5|TRBJ1-1
CASSFGLAAEAFF
>TRBV11-2|TRBJ2-1
CASRGWGNEQFF
>TRBV10-3|TRBJ1-1
CAISEGVEAFF
>TRBV11-2|TRBJ2-3
CASSLRGQKEDTQYF
>TRBV29-1|TRBJ2-7
CSVGLRGALSYEQYF
>TRBV18|TRBJ2-7
CASSQARFPYEQYF
>TRBV10-3|TRBJ2-3
CAISTTSGGLTDTQYF
>TRBV29-1|TRBJ2-7
CSVESGGAFEQYF
>TRBV29-1|TRBJ2-3
CSVSLRLLTDTQYF
>TRBV5-1|TRBJ2-3
CASSLVRQERDTQYF
>TRBV6-5|TRBJ2-7
CASSYSIEGPEQYF